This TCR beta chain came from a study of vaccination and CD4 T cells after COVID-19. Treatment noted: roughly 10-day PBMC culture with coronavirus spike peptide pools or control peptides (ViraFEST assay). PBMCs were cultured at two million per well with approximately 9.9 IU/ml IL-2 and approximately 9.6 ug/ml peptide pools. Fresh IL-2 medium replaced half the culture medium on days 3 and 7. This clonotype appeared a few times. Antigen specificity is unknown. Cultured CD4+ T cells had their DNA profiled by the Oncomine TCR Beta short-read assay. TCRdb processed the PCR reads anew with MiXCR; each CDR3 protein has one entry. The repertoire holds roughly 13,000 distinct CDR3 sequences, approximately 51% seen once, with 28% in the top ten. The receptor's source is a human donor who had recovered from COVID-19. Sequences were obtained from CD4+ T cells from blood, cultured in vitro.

The CDR3 nucleotides are TGTGCCAGCAGACTCAGCGGGAGGGCCAACTACGAGCAGTACTTC. It codes for CASRLSGRANYEQYF. The V and J genes are TRBV7-2 and TRBJ2-7; 10 bases are shared with TRBD2. Germline CDR1 and CDR2: SGHTA and FQGNSA. V gave up 6 bases and J gave up 3 bases; unmatched junction bases: 8. The CDR3 is 15 residues long.